The 15 T cell receptor beta chains below come from one sample, sequenced in a study of blood T cell repertoires in COVID-19. The repertoire was sequenced with immunoSEQ multiplex PCR; TCRdb's copy has only in-frame clones and lacks some. The sample carries approximately 110,000 clones, around 84% recorded once. The specimen was peripheral blood. All receptors come from a middle-aged man with acute or convalescent COVID-19.

This clone appeared once. The rearrangement joins TRBV5-1 to TRBJ1-2; 8 nucleotides align to TRBD1. The germline V gene has CDR1 SGHRS and CDR2 YFSETQ. CDR3 length: 14 amino acids. The V gene end was trimmed by 2 bases and the J gene end by 5 bases; junction bases not matched to a gene: 5. CDR3 loop: CASSFVTGEYGYTF. Written as DNA, the CDR3 is TGCGCCAGCAGCTTCGTGACAGGGGAGTATGGCTACACCTTC.

V usage is TRBV6-6 and J usage is TRBJ1-2, with D possibly being TRBD1 (6 bases). The germline V gene encodes CDR1 MNHNY and CDR2 SVGAGI (reference sequence). V lost 2 bases to trimming and J lost 1 base, with 8 bases between them. The CDR3 extends over 14 amino acids. The CDR3 is CASSYADSNYGYTF. In DNA form, the CDR3 reads TGTGCCAGCAGTTACGCGGACAGTAACTATGGCTACACCTTC.

This clone was counted a single time. The rearrangement joins TRBV25-1 to TRBJ1-4, with no clear D. The CDR3 runs 12 residues. Germline CDR1 MGHDK, CDR2 SYGVNS. V was cut by 11 bases and J by 5 bases, with 12 bases left in between. The CDR3, as DNA: TGTGCCGCCGAGGCAGAGAATGAAAAACTGTTTTTT. This gives the protein CAAEAENEKLFF.

V is TRBV24-1 and J is TRBJ2-2; perhaps TRBD1 as D (5 bases). Germline V gene sequence: CDR1 KGHDR, CDR2 SFDVKD. Trimming shortened V by 4 bases and J by 3 bases, and 14 bases separated the two germline ends. The CDR3 runs 16 residues. DNA for the CDR3: TGTGCCACCAGTGACACAGCAGGGTCGGACACCGGGGAGCTGTTTTTT. It is translated as CATSDTAGSDTGELFF.

This chain uses TRBV4-1 with TRBJ1-6, with D unclear. The germline V and J ends were trimmed by 1 base and 3 bases, with 13 bases remaining between them. The CDR3 extends over 17 amino acids. Germline V CDR1 and CDR2: MGHRA, YSYEKL. In DNA form, the CDR3 reads TGCGCCAGCAGCCAAGGAATGGGGAGCGGCTATAATTCACCCCTCCACTTT. It is translated as CASSQGMGSGYNSPLHF.

The chain links TRBV27 to TRBJ1-1, with D uncertain. The CDR3 contains 14 residues. Germline CDR1 MNHEY, CDR2 SMNVEV (reference sequence). Between the trimmed V and J ends, which lost 0 bases and 6 bases, there was a span of 11 bases. CDR3 residues: CASSLSVPGAEAFF. CDR3 in DNA: TGTGCCAGCAGTTTATCGGTCCCCGGAGCTGAAGCTTTCTTT.

V is TRBV19 and J is TRBJ2-5, with a possible D match to TRBD2 (5 bases). CDR3 length: 15 amino acids. Trimming stripped 5 bases from V and 7 bases from J, with 20 bases between. Germline V gives CDR1 LNHDA, CDR2 SQIVND (reference sequence). In nucleotides, the CDR3 is TGTGCCAGTAGTTCAAACAGCGGCTCCTTAGGGACCCAGTACTTC. It is translated as CASSSNSGSLGTQYF.

The V gene is TRBV12-3 or TRBV12-4, the J gene TRBJ1-3, with D possibly matching TRBD1 (5 bases). This CDR3 is 12 amino acids long. Trimming left V 8 bases short and J 1 base short, with 6 bases between. The CDR3 bases are TGTGCCAGCCGGGGGTCTGGAAACACCATATATTTT. Translated: CASRGSGNTIYF.

The chain carries TRBV30 and TRBJ2-7, with D tentatively TRBD2 (5 bases). Germline V gives CDR1 GTSNPN, CDR2 SVGIG (reference sequence). V lost 3 bases to trimming and J lost 6 bases, with 18 bases between them. The CDR3 is 14 amino acids. CDR3 nucleotide sequence: TGTGCCTGGAGGAACCGGGGTGTTTGGGGCGAGCAGTACTTC. Its protein is CAWRNRGVWGEQYF. The variable domain in full, with the rest retrieved from reference TRBV30 and TRBJ2-7, is SQTIHQWPATLVQPVGSPLSLECTVEGTSNPNLYWYRQAAGRGLQLLFYSVGIGQISSEVPQNLSASRPQDRQFILSSKKLLLSDSGFYLCAWRNRGVWGEQYFGPGTRLTVT.

The rearrangement links TRBV20-1 to TRBJ2-7, with 9 bases identical to TRBD1. This CDR3 spans 11 amino acids. Trimming at V came to 5 bases and at J to 9 bases, leaving 5 bases not matched to a gene. Germline V gives CDR1 DFQATT, CDR2 SNEGSKA (reference sequence). The CDR3 nucleotides read TGCAGTGCTGGGGGACAGGGCTTGCAGTACTTC. It is translated as CSAGGQGLQYF.

The chain is built from TRBV4-3 and TRBJ2-7; 8 nucleotides align to TRBD1. J gave up 4 bases and V 3 bases, and 5 bases lay outside the gene matches. Germline values: CDR1 LGHNA, CDR2 YSLEER. This CDR3 has 14 residues. DNA of the CDR3: TGCGCCAGCAGCCACTCGGACAGGGCTTACGAGCAGTACTTC. Translated: CASSHSDRAYEQYF.

The genes are TRBV27 and TRBJ2-1, with 8 nucleotides matching TRBD2. Germline trimming cut 6 bases from V and 4 bases from J; bases unmatched to any gene: 11. CDR3 length: 16 residues. Per germline, CDR1 MNHEY and CDR2 SMNVEV (reference sequence). In DNA, the CDR3 is TGTGCCAGCAGCCCGAATTCAGGGACTAGGTACAATGAGCAGTTCTTC. It is translated as CASSPNSGTRYNEQFF.

V is TRBV6-6 and J is TRBJ2-1, with TRBD1 as a possible D gene (5 bases). This CDR3 is 15 amino acids long. Germline CDR1 is MNHNY and CDR2 is SVGAGI (reference sequence). V lost 4 bases, J lost 6 bases, and 16 bases lay in between. The DNA for the CDR3 is TGTGCCAGCAGTTCCAACCCCCGACAGCTCAATGAGCAGTTCTTC. Translated: CASSSNPRQLNEQFF.

V is TRBV30 and J is TRBJ1-1, with 7 bases fitting TRBD1. Germline V gene lookup returns CDR1 GTSNPN and CDR2 SVGIG (reference sequence). The J segment lost 4 bases and the V segment lost 5 bases, leaving 4 bases of the junction unmatched. The CDR3 length is 12 residues. CDR3 sequence: CAWGGQFTEAFF. DNA of the CDR3: TGTGCCTGGGGGGGACAGTTCACTGAAGCTTTCTTT.

V and J are TRBV9 and TRBJ1-3; D gene ambiguous. Trimming cost V 2 bases and J 2 bases, with 17 bases left between them. Germline V gives CDR1 SGDLS, CDR2 YYNGEE. The CDR3 is made up of 17 amino acids. The CDR3: CASSVGPGISTGNTIYF. The CDR3 region has the DNA TGTGCCAGCAGCGTCGGTCCGGGTATATCTACTGGAAACACCATATATTTT. The full variable domain, its missing parts supplied by reference TRBV9 and TRBJ1-3, is DSGVTQTPKHLITATGQRVTLRCSPRSGDLSVYWYQQSLDQGLQFLIQYYNGEERAKGNILERFSAQQFPDLHSELNLSSLELGDSALYFCASSVGPGISTGNTIYFGEGSWLTVV.